This TCR beta chain was captured by sequencing in a study of blood T cell repertoires in COVID-19. Study background: The United States, Italy and Spain provided the acute and convalescent COVID-19 samples.

In the study's own analysis: Scientists estimated how many nucleated cells there were by amplifying reference gene primers. Libraries were prepared by immunoSEQ multiplex PCR; TCRdb keeps only in-frame clonotypes and omits some of them. V and J calls and clone size follow that table, whereas D and trimming were derived from the DNA. The sample consists of roughly 260,000 clones, 75% to 90% of them appearing once. The CDR3 contains 14 residues. Germline-derived CDR1 and CDR2 are SNHLY and FYNNEI. V lost 3 bases, J lost 6 bases, and 14 bases lay in between. The age range of participants was 18 to 89 years, with residence in under 25 US areas. Participants' own reports of clinical history determined their cohort assignment.

The chain is built from TRBV2 and TRBJ1-1; D call uncertain. Sequencing was carried out using PBMCs or T cells enriched from blood (not recorded which). The receptor's source is a woman under 40 with acute COVID-19. Here the CDR3 DNA reads TGTGCCAGCAGTGATTTAGGGAGTGGGGCTGAAGCTTTCTTT. Translated, it gives CASSDLGSGAEAFF.